A selection of T cell receptor beta chains follows, all from one sample in a study of CD8 T cells in ankylosing spondylitis. TCRdb redid the calling of the 5' RACE reads with MiXCR, one entry per CDR3 protein. The table has roughly 40,000 distinct CDR3 sequences, 4% seen once. The sample consisted of blood, either unsorted or a sorted T cell fraction (not recorded which). These receptor sequences come from a female donor with ankylosing spondylitis or in good health (not recorded which). CDR3s include the opening cysteine and the closing phenylalanine or tryptophan. Each record gives: J gene, V gene, clone size, D gene, CDR3 DNA, CDR3 protein. A D gene is named only where the DNA matches it firmly. The listing skips clone size in some rows; elsewhere it reads once, few, many or a size class.

j_gene: TRBJ2-7
v_gene: TRBV9
abundance: many
d_gene: -
CDR3nt: TGTGCCAGCAGCCAGGGACTCGCCACCTCCTACGAGCAGTACTTC
CDR3aa: CASSQGLATSYEQYF

j_gene: TRBJ1-1
v_gene: TRBV9
abundance: many
d_gene: -
CDR3nt: TGTGCCAGCAGCGTTTGGGGGGACACTGAAGCTTTCTTT
CDR3aa: CASSVWGDTEAFF

j_gene: TRBJ2-3
v_gene: TRBV9
abundance: medium-sized
d_gene: TRBD2
CDR3nt: TGTGCCAGCAGCCCCCTAGCGGGGGGGATAGATACGCAGTATTTT
CDR3aa: CASSPLAGGIDTQYF

j_gene: TRBJ1-6
v_gene: TRBV9
abundance: many
d_gene: -
CDR3nt: TGTGCCAGCAGCACCGGAGGGGGTAATTCACCCCTCCACTTT
CDR3aa: CASSTGGGNSPLHF

j_gene: TRBJ1-2
v_gene: TRBV9
abundance: many
d_gene: -
CDR3nt: TGTGCCAGCAGCGTAGGAGCAGACATAGCTGGCTACACCTTC
CDR3aa: CASSVGADIAGYTF

j_gene: TRBJ2-7
v_gene: TRBV9
abundance: many
d_gene: TRBD1
CDR3nt: TGTGCCAGCAGCTTACAGGGGGGACCTTACGAGCAGTACTTC
CDR3aa: CASSLQGGPYEQYF

j_gene: TRBJ2-5
v_gene: TRBV9
abundance: -
d_gene: -
CDR3nt: TGTGCCAGCAGCGCCAACCCAGAGGAGACCCAGTACTTC
CDR3aa: CASSANPEETQYF

j_gene: TRBJ1-2
v_gene: TRBV9
abundance: many
d_gene: -
CDR3nt: TGTGCCAGCAGCGTAGCTACGAGAGGCTACACCTTC
CDR3aa: CASSVATRGYTF

j_gene: TRBJ1-2
v_gene: TRBV9
abundance: -
d_gene: -
CDR3nt: TGTGCCAGCAGCCCTCCCGGGGGGGCTGGCTACACCTTC
CDR3aa: CASSPPGGAGYTF

j_gene: TRBJ1-2
v_gene: TRBV9
abundance: many
d_gene: -
CDR3nt: TGTGCCAGCAGCAAGGGCGACTATGGCTACACCTTC
CDR3aa: CASSKGDYGYTF

j_gene: TRBJ2-3
v_gene: TRBV9
abundance: many
d_gene: -
CDR3nt: TGTGCCAGCAGCGCCGGGTGGATTGCAGATACGCAGTATTTT
CDR3aa: CASSAGWIADTQYF

j_gene: TRBJ1-1
v_gene: TRBV9
abundance: many
d_gene: -
CDR3nt: TGTGCCAGCAGCAAGACAGATCTCAATGATGAAGCTTTCTTT
CDR3aa: CASSKTDLNDEAFF

j_gene: TRBJ1-2
v_gene: TRBV9
abundance: many
d_gene: -
CDR3nt: TGTGCCAGCAGGGCAACAGGGATCTATGGCTACACCTTC
CDR3aa: CASRATGIYGYTF

j_gene: TRBJ2-7
v_gene: TRBV9
abundance: few
d_gene: -
CDR3nt: TGTGCCAGCAGCGTAGCGGGGACTTGGGATTACGAGCAGTACTTC
CDR3aa: CASSVAGTWDYEQYF

j_gene: TRBJ2-3
v_gene: TRBV9
abundance: many
d_gene: TRBD2
CDR3nt: TGTGCCAGCAGCGTACTGTCTAGCGGGGGGGTTCGGACAGATACGCAGTATTTT
CDR3aa: CASSVLSSGGVRTDTQYF

j_gene: TRBJ1-1
v_gene: TRBV9
abundance: many
d_gene: -
CDR3nt: TGTGCCAGCAGCGTCGTTCAGGGGTACACTGAAGCTTTCTTT
CDR3aa: CASSVVQGYTEAFF

j_gene: TRBJ2-3
v_gene: TRBV9
abundance: many
d_gene: TRBD1
CDR3nt: TGTGCCAGCAGCTTGGGACAGCTTTTCACAGATACGCAGTATTTT
CDR3aa: CASSLGQLFTDTQYF

j_gene: TRBJ2-1
v_gene: TRBV9
abundance: many
d_gene: -
CDR3nt: TGTGCCAGCAGCGTATCTGTGTACAATGAGCAGTTCTTC
CDR3aa: CASSVSVYNEQFF

j_gene: TRBJ2-5
v_gene: TRBV9
abundance: -
d_gene: -
CDR3nt: TGTGCCAGCAGCGTAGTCGGAGGGACCCAGTACTTC
CDR3aa: CASSVVGGTQYF

j_gene: TRBJ1-1
v_gene: TRBV9
abundance: many
d_gene: -
CDR3nt: TGTGCCAGCAGCGTAGAGGGGTTCGACACTGAAGCTTTCTTT
CDR3aa: CASSVEGFDTEAFF

j_gene: TRBJ1-6
v_gene: TRBV9
abundance: medium-sized
d_gene: -
CDR3nt: TGTGCCAGCAGCGTAGATGGGCAGGGTCTGAATTCACCCCTCCACTTT
CDR3aa: CASSVDGQGLNSPLHF

j_gene: TRBJ2-7
v_gene: TRBV5-1
abundance: many
d_gene: -
CDR3nt: TGCGCCAGCAACCCTGAACACGAGCAGTACTTC
CDR3aa: CASNPEHEQYF

j_gene: TRBJ1-4
v_gene: TRBV9
abundance: many
d_gene: -
CDR3nt: TGTGCCAGCAGCCCCAGAGGACGGGTTAATGAAAAACTGTTTTTT
CDR3aa: CASSPRGRVNEKLFF

j_gene: TRBJ1-2
v_gene: TRBV9
abundance: medium-sized
d_gene: -
CDR3nt: TGTGCCAGCAGCGGGGGCCTAGGGACCAAGGGGAATCTTGGCTACACCTTC
CDR3aa: CASSGGLGTKGNLGYTF

j_gene: TRBJ1-1
v_gene: TRBV9
abundance: many
d_gene: TRBD1
CDR3nt: TGTGCCAGCAGCGTAGCAGGACAGGGGAACACTGAAGCTTTCTTT
CDR3aa: CASSVAGQGNTEAFF

j_gene: TRBJ2-1
v_gene: TRBV9
abundance: many
d_gene: TRBD1
CDR3nt: TGTGCCAGCAGCGTTAGACAGGGAGTGGGGAATGAGCAGTTCTTC
CDR3aa: CASSVRQGVGNEQFF

j_gene: TRBJ2-7
v_gene: TRBV9
abundance: many
d_gene: -
CDR3nt: TGTGCCAGCAGCGTAGGAGGGACGGGGGTAAAAGAGCAGTACTTC
CDR3aa: CASSVGGTGVKEQYF

j_gene: TRBJ1-1
v_gene: TRBV9
abundance: many
d_gene: -
CDR3nt: TGTGCCAGCAGCGTAACGGGGTCCTCAAACACTGAAGCTTTCTTT
CDR3aa: CASSVTGSSNTEAFF

j_gene: TRBJ2-5
v_gene: TRBV9
abundance: once
d_gene: -
CDR3nt: TGTGCCAGCAGCGCAGTCCCAGACCTAAGAGCAGAGACCCAGTACTTC
CDR3aa: CASSAVPDLRAETQYF

j_gene: TRBJ2-3
v_gene: TRBV9
abundance: many
d_gene: -
CDR3nt: TGTGCCAGCAGCGTAGACTTAGCGACCCCGGGTACGCAGTATTTT
CDR3aa: CASSVDLATPGTQYF

j_gene: TRBJ2-1
v_gene: TRBV9
abundance: many
d_gene: TRBD1
CDR3nt: TGTGCCAGCAGCGTATTGTTTGAGGGGGCAGTTTACAATGAGCAGTTCTTC
CDR3aa: CASSVLFEGAVYNEQFF

j_gene: TRBJ1-1
v_gene: TRBV9
abundance: many
d_gene: -
CDR3nt: TGTGCCAGCAGCGGGCCTGGAGTTGGTTACACTGAAGCTTTCTTT
CDR3aa: CASSGPGVGYTEAFF